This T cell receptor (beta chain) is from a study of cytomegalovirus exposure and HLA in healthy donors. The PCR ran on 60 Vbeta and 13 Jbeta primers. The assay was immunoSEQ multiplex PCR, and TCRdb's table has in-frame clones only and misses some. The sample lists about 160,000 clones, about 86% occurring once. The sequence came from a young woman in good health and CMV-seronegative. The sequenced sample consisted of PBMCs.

The CDR3 nucleotides read TGCAGCGTTGAAGATCGCGGGGCAGAGGCCCTCGCCAAAAACATTCAGTACTTC. It specifies CSVEDRGAEALAKNIQYF. This sequence joins TRBV29-1 and TRBJ2-4, with a possible D match to TRBD2 (6 bases). Between the trimmed V and J ends, which lost 0 bases and 1 base, there was a span of 19 bases. The CDR3 loop spans 18 amino acids. The germline V gene encodes CDR1 SQVTM and CDR2 ANQGSEA. Combining the CDR3 with reference TRBV29-1 and TRBJ2-4 gives the whole variable domain SAVISQKPSRDICQRGTSLTIQCQVDSQVTMMFWYRQQPGQSLTLIATANQGSEATYESGFVIDKFPISRPNLTFSTLTVSNMSPEDSSIYLCSVEDRGAEALAKNIQYFGAGTRLSVL.